This T cell receptor beta chain was retrieved from a study of post-analysis software for immune sequencing data. Study background: Some patients lacked subtype; others had relapsing-remitting, secondary progressive or progressive-relapsing disease.

Trimming left V 2 bases short and J 8 bases short, with 17 bases between. The CDR3 totals 15 residues. The germline V gene has CDR1 SGHKS and CDR2 YYEKEE (reference sequence). Comments on this clonotype: Its target is unknown.

cDNA libraries of TCR beta carried unique molecular identifiers. Using its own MiXCR run on the PCR reads, TCRdb lists one record per CDR3 protein. This table has roughly 540,000 distinct CDR3 sequences, roughly 34% appearing once. Study-level findings and limits: Relative to controls, patients with multiple sclerosis showed significantly lower normalized Chao1 diversity. In patients, about five TRBV segments were more frequent than in controls, with TRBV5-6, TRBV5-1 and TRBV20-1 among them.

The sequenced material came from blood. The chain links TRBV5-5 to TRBJ2-1; a weak D match, TRBD1 (5 bases). The sequence came from a girl aged 2-17 years with multiple sclerosis. The CDR3 sequence is CASSFYIQGRDEQFF. The CDR3 nucleotides are TGTGCCAGCAGCTTTTATATTCAGGGTCGGGATGAGCAGTTCTTC. The complete variable domain, with remaining parts taken from reference TRBV5-5 and TRBJ2-1, reads DAGVTQSPTHLIKTRGQQVTLRCSPISGHKSVSWYQQVLGQGPQFIFQYYEKEERGRGNFPDRFSARQFPNYSSELNVNALLLGDSALYLCASSFYIQGRDEQFFGPGTRLTVL.